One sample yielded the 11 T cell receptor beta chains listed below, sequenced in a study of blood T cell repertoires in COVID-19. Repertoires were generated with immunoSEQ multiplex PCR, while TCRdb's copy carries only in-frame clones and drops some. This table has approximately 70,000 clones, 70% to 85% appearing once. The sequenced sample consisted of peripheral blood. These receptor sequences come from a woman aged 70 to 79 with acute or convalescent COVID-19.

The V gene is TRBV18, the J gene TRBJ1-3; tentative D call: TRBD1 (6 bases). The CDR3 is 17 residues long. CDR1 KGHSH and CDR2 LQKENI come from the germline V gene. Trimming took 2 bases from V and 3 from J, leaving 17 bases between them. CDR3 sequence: CASSPDIPGASGNTIYF. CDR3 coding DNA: TGTGCCAGCTCACCAGACATACCAGGGGCTAGTGGAAACACCATATATTTT.

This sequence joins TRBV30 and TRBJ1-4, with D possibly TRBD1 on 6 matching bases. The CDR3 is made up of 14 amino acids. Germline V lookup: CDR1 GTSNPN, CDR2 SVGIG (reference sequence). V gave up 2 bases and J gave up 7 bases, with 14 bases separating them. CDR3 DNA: TGTGCCTGGAGTAGACTCCTAGGGGGTGAAAAACTGTTTTTT. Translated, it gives CAWSRLLGGEKLFF.

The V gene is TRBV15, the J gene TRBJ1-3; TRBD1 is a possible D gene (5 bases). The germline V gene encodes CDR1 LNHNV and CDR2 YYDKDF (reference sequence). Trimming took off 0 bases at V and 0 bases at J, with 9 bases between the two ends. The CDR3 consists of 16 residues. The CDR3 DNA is TGTGCCACCAGCAGAGATCTGACAGTCTCTGGAAACACCATATATTTT. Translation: CATSRDLTVSGNTIYF.

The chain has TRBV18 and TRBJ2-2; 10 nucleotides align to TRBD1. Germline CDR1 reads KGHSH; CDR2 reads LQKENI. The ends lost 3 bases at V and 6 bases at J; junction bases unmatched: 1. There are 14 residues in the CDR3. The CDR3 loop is CASSPGQGPGELFF. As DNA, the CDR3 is TGTGCCAGCTCACCGGGACAGGGGCCCGGGGAGCTGTTTTTT.

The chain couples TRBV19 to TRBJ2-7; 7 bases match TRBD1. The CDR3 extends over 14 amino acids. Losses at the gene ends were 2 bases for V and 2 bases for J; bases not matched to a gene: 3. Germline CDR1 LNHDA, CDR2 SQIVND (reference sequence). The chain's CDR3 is CASSIFQGAYEQYF. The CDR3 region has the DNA TGTGCCAGTAGTATATTTCAGGGGGCCTACGAGCAGTACTTC.

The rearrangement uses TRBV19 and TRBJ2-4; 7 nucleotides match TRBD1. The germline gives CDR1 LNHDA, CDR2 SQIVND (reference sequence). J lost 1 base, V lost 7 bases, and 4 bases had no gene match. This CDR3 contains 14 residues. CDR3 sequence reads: CASNDREAKNIQYF. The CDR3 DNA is TGTGCCAGTAATGACAGGGAGGCCAAAAACATTCAGTACTTC.

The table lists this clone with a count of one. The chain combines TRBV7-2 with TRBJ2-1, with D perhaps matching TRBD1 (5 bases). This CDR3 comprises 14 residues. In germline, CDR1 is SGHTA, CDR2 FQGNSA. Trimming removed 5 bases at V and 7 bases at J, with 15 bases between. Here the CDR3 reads CASSPAHRLNEQFF. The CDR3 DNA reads TGTGCCAGCAGCCCAGCCCACAGGTTAAATGAGCAGTTCTTC. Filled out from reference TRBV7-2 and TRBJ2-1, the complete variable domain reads GAGVSQSPSNKVTEKGKDVELRCDPISGHTALYWYRQSLGQGLEFLIYFQGNSAPDKSGLPSDRFSAERTGGSVSTLTIQRTQQEDSAVYLCASSPAHRLNEQFFGPGTRLTVL.

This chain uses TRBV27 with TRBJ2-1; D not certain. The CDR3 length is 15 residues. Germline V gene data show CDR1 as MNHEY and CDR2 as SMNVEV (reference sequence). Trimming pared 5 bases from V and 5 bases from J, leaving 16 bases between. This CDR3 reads CASSPNSRENNEQFF. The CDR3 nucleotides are TGTGCCAGCAGTCCTAACTCGCGCGAGAACAATGAGCAGTTCTTC.

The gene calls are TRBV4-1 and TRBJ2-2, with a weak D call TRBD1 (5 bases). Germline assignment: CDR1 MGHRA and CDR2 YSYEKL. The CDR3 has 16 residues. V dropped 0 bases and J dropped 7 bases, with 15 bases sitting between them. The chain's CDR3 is CASSQEGQVSVGELFF. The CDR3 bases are TGCGCCAGCAGCCAAGAGGGGCAGGTGTCGGTCGGGGAGCTGTTTTTT.

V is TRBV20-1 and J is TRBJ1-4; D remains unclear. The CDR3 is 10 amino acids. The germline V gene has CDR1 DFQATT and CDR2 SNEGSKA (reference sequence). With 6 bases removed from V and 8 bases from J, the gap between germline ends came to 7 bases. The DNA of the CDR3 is TGCAGTGCAGCGGGAGAAAAACTGTTTTTT. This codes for CSAAGEKLFF.

CDR3 residues: CASSPGHEGTNEKLFF. DNA for the CDR3: TGTGCCAGCTCCCCGGGCCACGAGGGAACTAATGAAAAACTGTTTTTT. The chain joins TRBV18 to TRBJ1-4; D gene unclear. The CDR3 is 16 residues long. Germline V gene data show CDR1 as KGHSH and CDR2 as LQKENI. Trimming pared 6 bases from V and 1 base from J, leaving 15 bases between.